Listed below are T cell receptor beta chains from one sample, sequenced in a study of blood T cells in healthy people across ages. TCRdb re-called the 5' RACE reads with MiXCR, one entry per CDR3 protein. The table includes around 320,000 distinct CDR3 sequences, roughly 29% detected once. The sequencing input was blood. Receptors originate from an older woman in good health. The CDR3 runs from the conserved cysteine through the conserved F or W. A D gene is named only where the DNA matches it firmly.

d_call j_call v_call cdr3_aa
- TRBJ1-6 TRBV3-1 CASSQDGTNSPLHF
TRBD1 TRBJ2-7 TRBV12-3/TRBV12-4 CASTLGPGGTYEQYF
- TRBJ2-4 TRBV20-1 CSAREAGAKNIQYF
- TRBJ2-1 TRBV14 CASSRYPYNEQFF
- TRBJ2-7 TRBV20-1 CSADDYSAGEQYF
- TRBJ1-2 TRBV7-9 CASSSPGKGFGYTF
TRBD2 TRBJ2-5 TRBV7-2 CASGFSGGSMETQYF
- - TRBV20-1 CSAPDLLYEQYF
TRBD2 TRBJ2-2 TRBV20-1 CSAPDWQSGSGAGELFF
- TRBJ2-5 TRBV7-8 CASSLREGVRETQYF